This T cell receptor beta chain was sequenced in a study of blood T cells in healthy people across ages. Study conclusions and caveats: Naive T cell percentage by flow cytometry tracked strongly with beta diversity.

In this sample, this clonotype turned up a few times. Its antigen is unidentified. Next came a second PCR, run for about 6 to 12 cycles, which used a sample-barcoded 5' primer along with a J-beta primer mix. TCRdb used MiXCR to reprocess the 5' RACE reads, holding one entry per CDR3 protein. Of about 1.8 million distinct CDR3 sequences in the sample, around half were seen once. CDR3 size: 11 residues. The V gene lost 7 bases and the J gene lost 6 bases, with 10 bases spanning the gap. Germline V gene data show CDR1 as MNHEY and CDR2 as SVGAGI. Total RNA amounts of at least 6 micrograms were extracted per sample.

The sequencing sample was made of blood. The TCR comes from a woman aged 40 to 50 in good health. V gene TRBV6-5 combines with J gene TRBJ2-7; no clear D. In nucleotides, the CDR3 is TGTGCCAGCACCGTGTTGGGCGAGCAGTACTTC. Protein product: CASTVLGEQYF.